This T cell receptor (beta chain) emerged from a study of cytomegalovirus exposure and HLA in healthy donors. At the level of the study: Roughly 179 million T cells yielded approximately 100 million unique TCR beta sequences, as an earlier analysis found.

Comments on this clone: Its antigen is currently unknown.

Broader study findings: What a later analysis showed was that several of the most significant clusters appeared linked to common viral pathogens. Per published accounts, TCR beta sequences correctly predicted the HLA-A and HLA-B alleles of most subjects.

The study ran its PCR with 60 Vbeta and 13 Jbeta primers. The assay was immunoSEQ multiplex PCR, and TCRdb's table has in-frame clones only and misses some. The data show more than 95,000 clones, about 83% seen once. Sequenced: PBMCs. This TCR was sampled from a man aged 25-45 years in good health and CMV-seronegative.

The CDR3 DNA sequence: TGCGCCAGCAGCTTGAGACAGGGTTTAAAAGAGACCCAGTACTTC. Protein sequence: CASSLRQGLKETQYF. The J gene is TRBJ2-5, the V gene TRBV5-1, with 7 bases matching TRBD1. CDR1 and CDR2 from the germline V gene are SGHRS and YFSETQ. This CDR3 is built from 15 residues. Trimming removed 1 base from V and 3 bases from J; junction bases left unmatched: 6.